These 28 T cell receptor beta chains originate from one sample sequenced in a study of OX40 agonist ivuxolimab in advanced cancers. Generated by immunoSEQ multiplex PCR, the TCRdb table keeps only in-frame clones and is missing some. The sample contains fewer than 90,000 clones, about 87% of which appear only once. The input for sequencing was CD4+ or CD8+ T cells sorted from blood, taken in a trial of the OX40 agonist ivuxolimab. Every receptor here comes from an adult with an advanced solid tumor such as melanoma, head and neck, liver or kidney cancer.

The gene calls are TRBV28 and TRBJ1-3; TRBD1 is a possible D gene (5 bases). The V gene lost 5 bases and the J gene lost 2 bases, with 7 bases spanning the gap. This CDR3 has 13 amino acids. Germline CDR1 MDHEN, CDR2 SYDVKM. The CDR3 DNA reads TGTGCCAGCAGTGGAGGGGCTGGAAACACCATATATTTT. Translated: CASSGGAGNTIYF.

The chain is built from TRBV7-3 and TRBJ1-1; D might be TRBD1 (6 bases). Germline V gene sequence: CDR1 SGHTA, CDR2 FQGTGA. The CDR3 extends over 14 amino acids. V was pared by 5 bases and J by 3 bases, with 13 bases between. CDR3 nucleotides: TGTGCCAGCAGCATACAGGGCGGTGACACTGAAGCTTTCTTT. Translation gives CASSIQGGDTEAFF.

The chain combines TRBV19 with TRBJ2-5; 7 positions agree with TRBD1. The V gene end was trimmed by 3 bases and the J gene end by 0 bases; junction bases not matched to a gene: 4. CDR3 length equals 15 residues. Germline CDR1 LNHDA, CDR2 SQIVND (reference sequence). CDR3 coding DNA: TGTGCCAGTAGTATGACAGGGACGTACCAAGAGACCCAGTACTTC. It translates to CASSMTGTYQETQYF.

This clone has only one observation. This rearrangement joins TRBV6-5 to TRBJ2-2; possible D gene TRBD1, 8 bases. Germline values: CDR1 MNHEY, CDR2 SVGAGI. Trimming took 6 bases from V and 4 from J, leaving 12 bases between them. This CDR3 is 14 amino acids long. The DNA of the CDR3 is TGTGCCAGCAGACAGGGGGGGAGCACCGGGGAGCTGTTTTTT. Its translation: CASRQGGSTGELFF.

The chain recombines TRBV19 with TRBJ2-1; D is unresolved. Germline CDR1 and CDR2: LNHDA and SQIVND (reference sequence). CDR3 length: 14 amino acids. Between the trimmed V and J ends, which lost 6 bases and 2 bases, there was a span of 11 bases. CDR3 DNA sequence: TGTGCCAGTAGAATGGATGCCACCTACAATGAGCAGTTCTTC. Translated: CASRMDATYNEQFF. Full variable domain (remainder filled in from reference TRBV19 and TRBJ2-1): DGGITQSPKYLFRKEGQNVTLSCEQNLNHDAMYWYRQDPGQGLRLIYYSQIVNDFQKGDIAEGYSVSREKKESFPLTVTSAQKNPTAFYLCASRMDATYNEQFFGPGTRLTVL.

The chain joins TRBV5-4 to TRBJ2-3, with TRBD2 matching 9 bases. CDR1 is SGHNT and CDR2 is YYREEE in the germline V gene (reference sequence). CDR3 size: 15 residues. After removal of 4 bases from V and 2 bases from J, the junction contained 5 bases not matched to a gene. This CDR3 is CASSIGTSYTDTQYF. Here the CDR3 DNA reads TGTGCCAGCAGCATCGGGACTAGCTACACAGATACGCAGTATTTT.

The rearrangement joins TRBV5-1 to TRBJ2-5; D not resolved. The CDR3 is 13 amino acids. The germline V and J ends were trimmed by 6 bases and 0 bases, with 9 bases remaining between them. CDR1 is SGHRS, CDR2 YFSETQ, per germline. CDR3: CASKDGNQETQYF. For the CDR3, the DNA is TGCGCCAGCAAAGATGGGAACCAAGAGACCCAGTACTTC.

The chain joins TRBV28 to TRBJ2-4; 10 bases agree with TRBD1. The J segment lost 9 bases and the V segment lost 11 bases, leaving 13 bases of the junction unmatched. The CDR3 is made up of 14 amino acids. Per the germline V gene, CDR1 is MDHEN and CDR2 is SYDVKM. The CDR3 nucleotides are TGTGCCTCGCACCCGGGACAGGGGTTAGGCATTCAGTACTTC. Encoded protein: CASHPGQGLGIQYF.

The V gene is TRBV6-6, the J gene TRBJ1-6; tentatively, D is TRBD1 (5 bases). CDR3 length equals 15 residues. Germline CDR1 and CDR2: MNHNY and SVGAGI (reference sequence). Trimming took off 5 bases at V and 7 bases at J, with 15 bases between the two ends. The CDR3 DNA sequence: TGTGCCAGCAGTCCAGGGACGATAGAAAATTCACCCCTCCACTTT. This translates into CASSPGTIENSPLHF.

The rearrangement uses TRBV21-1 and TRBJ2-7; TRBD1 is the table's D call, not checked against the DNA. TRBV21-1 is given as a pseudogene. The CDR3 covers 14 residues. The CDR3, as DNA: TGTGCCAGCAGCAAAGGGCAGGGACATTACGAGCAGTACGTC. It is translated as CASSKGQGHYEQYV.

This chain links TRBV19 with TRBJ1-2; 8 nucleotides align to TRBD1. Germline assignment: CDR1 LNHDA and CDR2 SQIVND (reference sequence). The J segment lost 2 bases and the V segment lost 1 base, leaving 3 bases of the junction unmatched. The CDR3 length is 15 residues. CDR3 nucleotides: TGTGCCAGTAGTATAGGAGGACAGGGAAACTATGGCTACACCTTC. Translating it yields CASSIGGQGNYGYTF.

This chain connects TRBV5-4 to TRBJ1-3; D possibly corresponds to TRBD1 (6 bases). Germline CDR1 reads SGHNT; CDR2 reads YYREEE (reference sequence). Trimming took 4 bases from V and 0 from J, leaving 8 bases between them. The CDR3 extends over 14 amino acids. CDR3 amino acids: CASSLDSSGNTIYF. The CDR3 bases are TGTGCCAGCAGCCTGGACAGCTCTGGAAACACCATATATTTT.

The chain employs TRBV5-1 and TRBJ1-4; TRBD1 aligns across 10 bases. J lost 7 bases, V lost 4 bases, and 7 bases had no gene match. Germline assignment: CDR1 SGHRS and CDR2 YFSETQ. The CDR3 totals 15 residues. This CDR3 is CASSGQGGKGEKLFF. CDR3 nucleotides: TGCGCCAGCAGCGGACAGGGGGGGAAAGGTGAAAAACTGTTTTTT. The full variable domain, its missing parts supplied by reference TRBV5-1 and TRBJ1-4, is KAGVTQTPRYLIKTRGQQVTLSCSPISGHRSVSWYQQTPGQGLQFLFEYFSETQRNKGNFPGRFSGRQFSNSRSEMNVSTLELGDSALYLCASSGQGGKGEKLFFGSGTQLSVL.

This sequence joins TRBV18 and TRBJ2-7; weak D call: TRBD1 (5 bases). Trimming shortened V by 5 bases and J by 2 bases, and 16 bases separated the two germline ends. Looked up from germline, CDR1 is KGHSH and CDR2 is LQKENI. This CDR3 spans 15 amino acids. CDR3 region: CASSAQGDSPYEQYV. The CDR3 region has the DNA TGTGCCAGCTCAGCTCAAGGAGACAGTCCCTACGAGCAGTACGTC.

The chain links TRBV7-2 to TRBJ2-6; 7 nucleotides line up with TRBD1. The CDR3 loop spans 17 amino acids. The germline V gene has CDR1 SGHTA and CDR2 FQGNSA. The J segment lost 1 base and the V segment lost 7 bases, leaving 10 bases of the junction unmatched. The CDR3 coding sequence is TGTGCCAGCACCTCCAGGGGGTTGATGTCTGGGGCCAACGTCCTGACTTTC. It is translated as CASTSRGLMSGANVLTF.

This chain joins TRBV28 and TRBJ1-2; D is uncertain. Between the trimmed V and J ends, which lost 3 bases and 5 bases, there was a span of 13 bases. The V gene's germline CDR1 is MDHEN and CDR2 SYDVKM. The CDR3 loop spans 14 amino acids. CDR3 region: CASSFGRESYGYTF. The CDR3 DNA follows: TGTGCCAGCAGTTTCGGGAGGGAGAGTTATGGCTACACCTTC.

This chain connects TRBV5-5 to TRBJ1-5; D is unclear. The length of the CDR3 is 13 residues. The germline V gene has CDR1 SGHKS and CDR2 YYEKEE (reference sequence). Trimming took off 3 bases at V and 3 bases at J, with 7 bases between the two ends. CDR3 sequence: CASSSGPNQPQHF. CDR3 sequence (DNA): TGTGCCAGCAGCTCAGGCCCCAATCAGCCCCAGCATTTT.

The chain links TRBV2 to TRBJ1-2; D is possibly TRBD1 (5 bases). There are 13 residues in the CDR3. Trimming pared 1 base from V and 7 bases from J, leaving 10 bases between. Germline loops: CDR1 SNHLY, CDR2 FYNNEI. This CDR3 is CASSEVGVRGYTF. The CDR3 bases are TGTGCCAGCAGTGAAGTGGGGGTGCGTGGCTACACCTTC.

In nucleotides, the CDR3 is TGTGCCAGCAGTTTGTGGGGGTCAGGTCAGCCCCAGCATTTT. This encodes CASSLWGSGQPQHF. The chain has TRBV27 and TRBJ1-5; a possible D gene is TRBD1 (5 bases). The germline gives CDR1 MNHEY, CDR2 SMNVEV (reference sequence). The CDR3 covers 14 residues. Trimming stripped 3 bases from V and 6 bases from J, with 12 bases between.

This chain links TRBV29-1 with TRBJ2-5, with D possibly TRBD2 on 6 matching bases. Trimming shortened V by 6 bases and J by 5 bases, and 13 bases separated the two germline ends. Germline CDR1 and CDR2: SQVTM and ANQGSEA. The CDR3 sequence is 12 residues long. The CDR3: CSVGRSGETQYF. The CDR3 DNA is TGCAGCGTCGGACGGAGCGGGGAGACCCAGTACTTC.

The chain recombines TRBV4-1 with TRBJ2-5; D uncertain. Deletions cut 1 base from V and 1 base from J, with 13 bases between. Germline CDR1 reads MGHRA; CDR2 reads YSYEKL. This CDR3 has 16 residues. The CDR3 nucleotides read TGCGCCAGCAGCCAAGGACGGATCGTAATCCAAGAGACCCAGTACTTC. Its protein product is CASSQGRIVIQETQYF.

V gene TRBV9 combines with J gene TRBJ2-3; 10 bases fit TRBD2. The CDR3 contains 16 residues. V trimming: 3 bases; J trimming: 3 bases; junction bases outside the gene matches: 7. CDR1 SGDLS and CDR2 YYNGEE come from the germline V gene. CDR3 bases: TGTGCCAGCAGCGCATTAGCGGGGGGTGAAACAGATACGCAGTATTTT. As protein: CASSALAGGETDTQYF.

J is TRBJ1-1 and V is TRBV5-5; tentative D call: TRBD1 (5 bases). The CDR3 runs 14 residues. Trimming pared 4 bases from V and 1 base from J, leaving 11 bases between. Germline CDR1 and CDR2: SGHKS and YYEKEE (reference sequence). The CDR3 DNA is TGTGCCAGCAGCCAACGACAGTCGAACACTGAAGCTTTCTTT. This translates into CASSQRQSNTEAFF. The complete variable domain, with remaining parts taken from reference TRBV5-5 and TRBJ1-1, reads DAGVTQSPTHLIKTRGQQVTLRCSPISGHKSVSWYQQVLGQGPQFIFQYYEKEERGRGNFPDRFSARQFPNYSSELNVNALLLGDSALYLCASSQRQSNTEAFFGQGTRLTVV.

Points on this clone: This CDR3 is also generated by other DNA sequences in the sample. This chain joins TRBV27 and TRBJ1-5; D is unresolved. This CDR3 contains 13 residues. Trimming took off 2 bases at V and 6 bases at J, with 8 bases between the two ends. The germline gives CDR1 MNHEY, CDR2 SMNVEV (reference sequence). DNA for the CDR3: TGTGCCAGCAGTTTAGCAGGTGGTCAGCCCCAGCATTTT. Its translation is CASSLAGGQPQHF.

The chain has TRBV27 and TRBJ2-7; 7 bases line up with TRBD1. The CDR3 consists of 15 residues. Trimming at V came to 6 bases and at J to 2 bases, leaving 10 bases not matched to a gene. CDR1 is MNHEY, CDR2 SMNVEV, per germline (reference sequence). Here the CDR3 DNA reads TGTGCCAGCAGCTTTACGACAGGGCGCCCCTACGAGCAGTACTTC. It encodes CASSFTTGRPYEQYF.

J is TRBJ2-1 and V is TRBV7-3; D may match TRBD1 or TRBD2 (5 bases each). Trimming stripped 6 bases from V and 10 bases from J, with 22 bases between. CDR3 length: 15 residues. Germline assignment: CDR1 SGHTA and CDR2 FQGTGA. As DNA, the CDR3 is TGTGCCAGCAGTCCAAATGGTGGGGGTAATTACGAGCAGTTCTTC. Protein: CASSPNGGGNYEQFF.

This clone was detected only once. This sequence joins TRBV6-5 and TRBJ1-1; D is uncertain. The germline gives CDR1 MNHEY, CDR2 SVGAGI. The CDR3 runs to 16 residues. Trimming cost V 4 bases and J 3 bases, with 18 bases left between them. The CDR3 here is CASSSEGAVWDTEAFF. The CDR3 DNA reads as TGTGCCAGCAGTTCCGAGGGAGCTGTTTGGGACACTGAAGCTTTCTTT.

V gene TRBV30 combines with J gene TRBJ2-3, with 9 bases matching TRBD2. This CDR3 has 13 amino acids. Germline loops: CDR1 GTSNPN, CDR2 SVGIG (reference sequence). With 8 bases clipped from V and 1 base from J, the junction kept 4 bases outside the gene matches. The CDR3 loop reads CARRTSGTDTQYF. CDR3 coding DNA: TGTGCCCGAAGGACTAGCGGCACAGATACGCAGTATTTT.